The text below deals with one T cell receptor (beta chain). The data were taken from a study of T cell responses to AZD1222 COVID-19 vaccine. Sequencing was performed with immunoSEQ multiplex PCR; in TCRdb, only in-frame clones are kept and a portion is missing. The sample consists of under 140,000 clones, 81% of them appearing once. Per the germline V gene, CDR1 is SGHKS and CDR2 is YYEKEE (reference sequence). The CDR3 totals 15 residues. The V end was cut by 4 bases, the J end by 0 bases, with 11 bases between. The specimen was peripheral blood, collected on day 0 of AZD1222 vaccination. The clonotype comes from an adult in good health. This chain joins TRBV5-5 and TRBJ2-1, with a weak D call TRBD2 (5 bases). This CDR3 reads CASSPGWASYNEQFF. The DNA for the CDR3 is TGTGCCAGCAGCCCGGGGTGGGCCTCCTACAATGAGCAGTTCTTC. Supplemented by reference TRBV5-5 and TRBJ2-1, the full variable domain reads DAGVTQSPTHLIKTRGQQVTLRCSPISGHKSVSWYQQVLGQGPQFIFQYYEKEERGRGNFPDRFSARQFPNYSSELNVNALLLGDSALYLCASSPGWASYNEQFFGPGTRLTVL.